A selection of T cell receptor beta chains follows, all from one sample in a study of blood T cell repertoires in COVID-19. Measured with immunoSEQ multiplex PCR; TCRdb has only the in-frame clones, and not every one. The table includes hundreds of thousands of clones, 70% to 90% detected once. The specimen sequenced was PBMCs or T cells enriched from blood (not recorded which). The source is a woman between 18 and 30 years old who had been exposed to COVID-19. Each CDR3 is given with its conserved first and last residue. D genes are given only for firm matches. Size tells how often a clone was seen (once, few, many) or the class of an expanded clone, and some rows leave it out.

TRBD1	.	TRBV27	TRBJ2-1	TGTGCCAGCAGTTTATGGGGACAGGGAGGCAATGAGCAGTTCTTC	CASSLWGQGGNEQFF
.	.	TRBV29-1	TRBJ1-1	TGCAGCGTTGAACCCCCCCAGGGGACTGAAGCTTTCTTT	CSVEPPQGTEAFF
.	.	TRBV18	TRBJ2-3	TGTGCCAGCTCAAGGGGCCTGGATACGCAGTATTTT	CASSRGLDTQYF
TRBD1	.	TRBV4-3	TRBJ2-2	TGCGCCAGCAGCCAAGATTGGACAGGGGGCAATACCGGGGAGCTGTTTTTT	CASSQDWTGGNTGELFF
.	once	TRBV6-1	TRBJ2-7	TGTGCCAGCAGTGAAGCGCGGTTCAGTAGATCTAACTACGAGCAGTACTTC	CASSEARFSRSNYEQYF
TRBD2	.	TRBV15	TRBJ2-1	TGTGCCACCAGCGTTAGCGGGGGGGGCGTCTCCAATGAGCAGTTCTTC	CATSVSGGGVSNEQFF
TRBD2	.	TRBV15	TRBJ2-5	TGTGCCACCAGCAGAGGGGAGCGGGAGGCCCAAGAGACCCAGTACTTC	CATSRGEREAQETQYF
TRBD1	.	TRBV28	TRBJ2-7	TGTGCCAGCAGTCCCCCGGACAGGGGAGGCGAGCAGTACTTC	CASSPPDRGGEQYF
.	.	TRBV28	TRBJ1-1	TGTGCCACAGGTGGGGGGGACACTGAAGCTTTCTTT	CATGGGDTEAFF
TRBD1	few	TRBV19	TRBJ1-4	TGTGCCACCCATCGACAGGGGGTTGAAAAACTGTTTTTT	CATHRQGVEKLFF
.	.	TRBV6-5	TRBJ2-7	TGTGCCAGCACCAAAGGGGGAGGGCCCACCTACGAGCAGTACTTC	CASTKGGGPTYEQYF
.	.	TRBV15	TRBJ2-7	TGTGCCACCAGCAGTGACAATGGGTACGAGCAGTACTTC	CATSSDNGYEQYF
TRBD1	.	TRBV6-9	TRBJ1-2	TGTGCCAGCAGCACCTCGGCGACAGGGGACCCCTCTAACTATGGCTACACCTTC	CASSTSATGDPSNYGYTF
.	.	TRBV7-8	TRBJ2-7	TGTGCCAGCAGCGATCGGAGGGGATCCTACGAGCAGTACTTC	CASSDRRGSYEQYF
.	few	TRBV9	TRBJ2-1	TGTGCCAGCAGCGTAGTTCCCTTGAATGAGCAGTTCTTC	CASSVVPLNEQFF
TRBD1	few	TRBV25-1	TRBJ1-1	TGTGCCAGCAGTGAATCAGGGGGCCGAGCGGTAGCTTTCTTT	CASSESGGRAVAFF
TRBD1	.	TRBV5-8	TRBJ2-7	TGTGCCAGCAGTTCACCGGGACAGGGAACCTACGAGCAGTACTTC	CASSSPGQGTYEQYF
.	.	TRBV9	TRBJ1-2	TGTGCCAGCAGCGTAGCCCCCGGAACAGGGCCCCGGGGCTACACCTTC	CASSVAPGTGPRGYTF
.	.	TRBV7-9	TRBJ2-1	TGTGCCAGCAGCTTTTTGGCGGAAGGAAGGTCCTACAATGAGCAGTTCTTC	CASSFLAEGRSYNEQFF
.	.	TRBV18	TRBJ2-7	TGTGCCAGCTCACCACCGGCGGGGTTAACCTACGAGCAGTACTTC	CASSPPAGLTYEQYF
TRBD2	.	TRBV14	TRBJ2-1	TGTGCCAGCAGCCAGGGGACTAGCGGGAGGGTCTACAATGAGCAGTTCTTC	CASSQGTSGRVYNEQFF
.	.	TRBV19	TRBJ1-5	TGTGCCAGTAGTATTCCGGTCGGGGGGGGCGGGCAGCCCCAGCATTTT	CASSIPVGGGGQPQHF
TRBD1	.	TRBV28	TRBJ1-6	TGTGCCAGCAGCCGCACAGGGGGCATAGGATCACCCCTCCACTTT	CASSRTGGIGSPLHF
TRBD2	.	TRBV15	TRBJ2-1	TGTGCCACCAGCAGATGGACTAGCGGGGGGGCTATCACCGAGCAGTTCTTC	CATSRWTSGGAITEQFF
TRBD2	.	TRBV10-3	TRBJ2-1	TGTGCCACACAATCGGGCGGGAGGGCCTACAATGAGCAGTTCTTC	CATQSGGRAYNEQFF
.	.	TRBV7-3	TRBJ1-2	TGTGCCAGCAGCTTCTCGCAGTATAAGGGCTACACCTTC	CASSFSQYKGYTF
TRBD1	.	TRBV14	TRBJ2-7	TGTGCCAGCAGCCTGGACAGGTTGAGCGGTCAGCAGTACTTC	CASSLDRLSGQQYF
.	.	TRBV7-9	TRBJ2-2	TGTGCCAGCAGCCTTAACTTGGTCACCGGGGAGCTGTTTTTT	CASSLNLVTGELFF
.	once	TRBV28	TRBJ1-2	TGTGCCAGCAGTACCCCAATCGGGGGCTACACCTTC	CASSTPIGGYTF
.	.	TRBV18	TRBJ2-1	TGTGCCAGCTCGGTGCTAGCCCCTCCGGTCAATGAGCAGTTCTTC	CASSVLAPPVNEQFF
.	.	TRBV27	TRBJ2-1	TGTGCCAGCAGTCTGGACAGCAGCTCCTACAATGAGCAGTTCTTC	CASSLDSSSYNEQFF
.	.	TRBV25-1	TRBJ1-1	TGTGCCAGCAGTGATTTAGGGGGGGAGAACACTGAAGCTTTCTTT	CASSDLGGENTEAFF
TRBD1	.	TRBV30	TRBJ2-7	TGTGCCTGGAGTGTAGGGACAGGGTCCTACGAGCAGTACTTC	CAWSVGTGSYEQYF
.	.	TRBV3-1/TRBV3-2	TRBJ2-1	TGTGCCAGCAGCCAAGGTAGCAACCATGAGCAGTTCTTC	CASSQGSNHEQFF
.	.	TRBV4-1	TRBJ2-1	TGCGCCAGCAGCCAAGATTTTTTGGGGGCAGGAGACAATGAGCAGTTCTTC	CASSQDFLGAGDNEQFF
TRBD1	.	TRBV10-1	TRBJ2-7	TGCGCCAGCAGTGACAGCCTCCGGACAGGGGATCGGTACGAGCAGTACTTC	CASSDSLRTGDRYEQYF
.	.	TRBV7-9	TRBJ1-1	TGTGCCAGCAGCTTAGCGAGGGGGACGGGTGAAGCTTTCTTT	CASSLARGTGEAFF
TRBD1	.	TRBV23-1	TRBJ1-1	TGCGCCAGCAGTCAATATCCGGGACAGGGAACTGAAGCTTTCTTT	CASSQYPGQGTEAFF
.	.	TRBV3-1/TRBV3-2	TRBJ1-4	TGTGCCAGCAGCCAACCAAGTGGGCTGGGAACTAATGAAAAACTGTTTTTT	CASSQPSGLGTNEKLFF
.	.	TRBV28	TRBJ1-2	TGTGCCAGCCGCGAAGCCACTAACTATGGCTACACCTTC	CASREATNYGYTF
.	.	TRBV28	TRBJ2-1	TGTGCCAGCACTACTACAAGGACCTACAATGAGCAGTTCTTC	CASTTTRTYNEQFF
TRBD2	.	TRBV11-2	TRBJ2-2	TGTGCCAGCTGTAGCCTGACTAGCGGGGGGGCCAGTGCCGGGGAGCTGTTTTTT	CASCSLTSGGASAGELFF
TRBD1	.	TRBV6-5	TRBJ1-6	TGTGCCAGCACCGGGACAGGGGGTAATTCACCCCTCCACTTT	CASTGTGGNSPLHF
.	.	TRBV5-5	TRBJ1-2	TGTGCCAGCAGCTTGATATTCCCGGACTATGGCTACACCTTC	CASSLIFPDYGYTF
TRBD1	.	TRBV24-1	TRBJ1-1	TGTGCCACCAGTGATTCACAGGGGTTCGGAACTGAAGCTTTCTTT	CATSDSQGFGTEAFF
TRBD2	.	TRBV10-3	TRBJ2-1	TGTGCCATCAGTGGCAGCGGGGGGATCGATGAGCAGTTCTTC	CAISGSGGIDEQFF
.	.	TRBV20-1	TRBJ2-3	TGCAGTGCTAGAGATATGTATACGCAGTATTTT	CSARDMYTQYF
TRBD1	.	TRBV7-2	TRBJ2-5	TGTGCCAGCAGCCACGGAAAACAGGGGACCCCCCAAGAGACCCAGTACTTC	CASSHGKQGTPQETQYF
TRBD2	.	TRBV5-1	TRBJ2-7	TGCGCCAGCAGCCCACTAGCGGGGACTTACGAGCAGTACTTC	CASSPLAGTYEQYF
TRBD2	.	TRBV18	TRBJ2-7	TGTGCCAGCTCACCGACTAGCGGGGGACTTTACGAGCAGTACTTC	CASSPTSGGLYEQYF
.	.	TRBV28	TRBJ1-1	TGTGCCAGCAGTTCAAACGGGGGGGGAGGCCCTGAAGCTTTCTTT	CASSSNGGGGPEAFF
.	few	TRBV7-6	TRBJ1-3	TGTGCCAGCAGCTGGGCAGGGTCTGAACGGGACACCATATATTTT	CASSWAGSERDTIYF
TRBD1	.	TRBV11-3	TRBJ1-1	TGTGCCAGCAGCTTAGGGGCAGGGGGGAGCACTGAAGCTTTCTTT	CASSLGAGGSTEAFF
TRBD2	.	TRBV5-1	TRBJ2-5	TGCGCCAGCAGCCCCGGGGGAGGGGACGAGACCCAGTACTTC	CASSPGGGDETQYF
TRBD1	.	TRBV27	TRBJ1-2	TGTGCCAGCAGTCCATGGGACAGGGTGTTGTATGGCTACACCTTC	CASSPWDRVLYGYTF